Listed below are T cell receptor beta chains from one sample, sequenced in a study of cytomegalovirus exposure and HLA in healthy donors. The data were produced by immunoSEQ multiplex PCR, yet TCRdb's version contains in-frame clones alone and is incomplete. This repertoire shows 100,000 to 150,000 clones, approximately 90% found once; its top ten account for about 4.1%. The source material was PBMCs. The receptors originated from a man between 18 and 29 years old in good health and CMV-seropositive. Both conserved end residues are part of each CDR3. Fields, in order: J gene, V gene, CDR3 protein.

TRBJ1-2 | TRBV19 | CASSPNAALNYGYTF
TRBJ1-5 | TRBV19 | CASISGSWNQPQHF
TRBJ1-5 | TRBV19 | CASSFQGLVNQPQHF
TRBJ2-1 | TRBV15 | CATSRDQLAGGRGYNEQFF
TRBJ1-2 | TRBV10-3 | CAISESGVGYTF
TRBJ2-2 | TRBV11-3 | CASSAGQGSSGELFF
TRBJ2-1 | TRBV4-3 | CASSQESGTGSNEQFF
TRBJ1-4 | TRBV29-1 | CSVAQGPNEKLFF
TRBJ2-3 | TRBV7-2 | CASSLQANTDTQYF
TRBJ1-2 | TRBV11-2 | CASSSQGATGGYTF
TRBJ1-3 | TRBV21-1 | CASSKNPAGTGNTIYF
TRBJ1-1 | TRBV7-8 | CASSLQDRAAEAFF
TRBJ1-1 | TRBV28 | CATVQGAEAFF
TRBJ2-7 | TRBV7-2 | CASSLDRGFEQYF
TRBJ1-3 | TRBV4-2 | CASSQKLNTIYF
TRBJ1-2 | TRBV28 | CASSLGTGSYGYTF
TRBJ2-2 | TRBV11-2 | CASSQDQRGAGELFF
TRBJ1-4 | TRBV11-2 | CASSLPGTATNEKLFF
TRBJ2-7 | TRBV2 | CASSELSGGFYEQYF
TRBJ1-1 | TRBV2 | CASRGGPNTEAFF
TRBJ2-5 | TRBV6-1 | CASRVLAGGQETQYF
TRBJ1-6 | TRBV5-5 | CASSNIGTGDRSPLHF
TRBJ2-6 | TRBV6-1 | CASSERTVSSGANVLTF
TRBJ1-1 | TRBV10-2 | CASSPPVRTATEAFF
TRBJ2-2 | TRBV2 | CASTLTTGELFF
TRBJ1-4 | TRBV10-2 | CASSEWTGEDEKLFF
TRBJ1-1 | TRBV11-2 | CASSLLAGMNTEAFF
TRBJ2-5 | TRBV27 | CASSWRTEETQYF
TRBJ2-1 | TRBV6-4 | CASSDSLYNEQFF
TRBJ1-1 | TRBV25-1 | CASSEAGEAFF
TRBJ1-1 | TRBV6-5 | CASSYSTGEAFF
TRBJ1-2 | TRBV6-5 | CASSYNREGVGGYTF
TRBJ1-1 | TRBV27 | CASSFSEGGTEAFF
TRBJ1-4 | TRBV30 | CAGLGGTGLMKKLFF
TRBJ2-3 | TRBV30 | CAWRDRGRTDTQYF
TRBJ2-3 | TRBV5-1 | CASSLGLAGAFTDTQYF
TRBJ2-7 | TRBV14 | CASSHSGGYEQYF